Listed below are T cell receptor beta chains from one sample, sequenced in a study of cytomegalovirus exposure and HLA in healthy donors. Assay: immunoSEQ multiplex PCR; the TCRdb copy retains only in-frame clones and omits some. The table records about 160,000 clones, roughly 76% of them present only once. The sample consisted of PBMCs. These receptors all stem from a man aged 55 to 70 in good health and CMV-seronegative. CDR3s leave out the opening cysteine and the closing phenylalanine or tryptophan. Clone size is not always given. Where it is, it says once, few, many or a class for expanded clones.

>-|TRBJ2-3|TRBV11-2
ASSLAGTSTDTQY
>-|TRBJ1-2|TRBV4-3
ASSQERENYGYT
>-|TRBJ1-1|TRBV14
ASSQIRGYGAEAF
>few|TRBJ1-1|TRBV30
AWVRNTVTEAF
>-|TRBJ2-5|TRBV27
ASSSLRSGRETQY
>-|TRBJ2-1|TRBV7-3
ASSSSGTGDTEQF
>-|TRBJ2-7|TRBV5-1
ASSLAPANRDTAYEQY
>once|TRBJ2-7|TRBV28
ASSRAVSGGKPYEQY
>-|TRBJ1-2|TRBV5-1
ASSLDGTAAYGYT
>-|TRBJ2-1|TRBV6-4
ASSVDRHNEQF
>-|TRBJ2-5|TRBV30
AYGDLETQY
>-|TRBJ1-1|TRBV18
ASSPPTGPGTEAF
>few|-|TRBV28
ASSRTSGRREQY
>-|TRBJ2-7|TRBV19
ATSNERGYYEQY
>-|TRBJ1-5|TRBV27
ASSLTLPGLSNQPQH